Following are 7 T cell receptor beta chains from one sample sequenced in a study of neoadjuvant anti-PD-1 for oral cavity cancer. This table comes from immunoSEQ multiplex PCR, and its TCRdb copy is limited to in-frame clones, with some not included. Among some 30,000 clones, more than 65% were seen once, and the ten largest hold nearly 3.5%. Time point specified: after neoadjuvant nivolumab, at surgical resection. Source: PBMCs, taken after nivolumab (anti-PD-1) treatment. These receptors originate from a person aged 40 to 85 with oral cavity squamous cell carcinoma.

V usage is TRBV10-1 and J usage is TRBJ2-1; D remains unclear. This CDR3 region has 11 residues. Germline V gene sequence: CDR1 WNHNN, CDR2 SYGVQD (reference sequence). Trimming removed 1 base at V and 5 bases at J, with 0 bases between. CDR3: CASSEYNEQFF. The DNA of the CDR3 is TGCGCCAGCAGTGAGTACAATGAGCAGTTCTTC.

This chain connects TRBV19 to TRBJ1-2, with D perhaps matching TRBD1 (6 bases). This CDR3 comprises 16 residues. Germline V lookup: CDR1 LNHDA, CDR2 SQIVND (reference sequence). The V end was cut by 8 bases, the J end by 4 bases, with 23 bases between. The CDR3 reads CASRGGGTVYGYGYTF. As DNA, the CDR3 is TGTGCCAGTCGCGGAGGGGGGACGGTTTACGGCTATGGCTACACCTTC.

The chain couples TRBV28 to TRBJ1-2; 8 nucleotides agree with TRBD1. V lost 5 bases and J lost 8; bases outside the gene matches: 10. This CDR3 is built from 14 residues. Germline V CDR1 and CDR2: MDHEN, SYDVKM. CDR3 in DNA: TGTGCCAGCAGTGCATATCCGACAGGGGACGGCTACACCTTC. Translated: CASSAYPTGDGYTF.

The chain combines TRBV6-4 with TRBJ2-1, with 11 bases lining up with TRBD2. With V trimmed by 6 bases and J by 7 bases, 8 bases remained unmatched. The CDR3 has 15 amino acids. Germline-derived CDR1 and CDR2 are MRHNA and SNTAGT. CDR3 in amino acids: CASRLVAGGRNEQFF. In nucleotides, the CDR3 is TGTGCCAGCAGACTCGTAGCGGGGGGGCGTAATGAGCAGTTCTTC.

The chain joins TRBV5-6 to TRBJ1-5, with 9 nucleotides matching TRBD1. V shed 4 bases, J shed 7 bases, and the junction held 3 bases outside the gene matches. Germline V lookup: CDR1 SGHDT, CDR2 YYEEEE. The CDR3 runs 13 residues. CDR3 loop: CASSRDRAQPQHF. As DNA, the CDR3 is TGTGCCAGCAGCCGGGACAGGGCCCAGCCCCAGCATTTT.

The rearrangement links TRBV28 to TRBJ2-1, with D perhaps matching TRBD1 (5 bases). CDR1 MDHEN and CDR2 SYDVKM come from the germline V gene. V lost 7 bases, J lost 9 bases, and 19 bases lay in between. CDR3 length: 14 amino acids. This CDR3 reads CASNPPGSRGEQFF. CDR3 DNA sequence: TGTGCCAGCAACCCCCCCGGATCAAGGGGTGAGCAGTTCTTC. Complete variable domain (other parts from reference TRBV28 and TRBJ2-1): DVKVTQSSRYLVKRTGEKVFLECVQDMDHENMFWYRQDPGLGLRLIYFSYDVKMKEKGDIPEGYSVSREKKERFSLILESASTNQTSMYLCASNPPGSRGEQFFGPGTRLTVL.

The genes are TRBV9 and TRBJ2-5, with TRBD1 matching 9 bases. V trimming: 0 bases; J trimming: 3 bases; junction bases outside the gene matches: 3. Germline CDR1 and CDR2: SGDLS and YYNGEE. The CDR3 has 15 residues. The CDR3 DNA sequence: TGTGCCAGCAGCGTAGAGGGGGACAGGGAAGAGACCCAGTACTTC. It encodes CASSVEGDREETQYF.